This T cell receptor (beta chain) was sequenced in a study of vaccination and CD4 T cells after COVID-19. Study as a whole: There were two doses of either BNT162b2 or mRNA-1273 vaccine given to participants. In the control cultures, a CEFX pool, an HIV-1 Nef pool, or no peptide was supplied.

As concerns this clonotype: Its antigen remains unidentified. Germline is not matched at one junction end, which may reflect a read error.

The CDR3 covers 15 residues. Sequenced with the Oncomine TCR Beta short-read assay was DNA taken from cultured CD4+ T cells. Each CDR3 protein is one row after TCRdb ran MiXCR on the PCR reads. The sample has approximately 18,000 distinct CDR3 sequences, 49% seen once. Treatment noted: approximately 11-day PBMC culture with coronavirus spike peptide pools or control peptides (ViraFEST assay). ViraFEST used peptide pools to expand antigen-specific T cells, then sequenced TCRs. The sample taken for sequencing was CD4+ T cells from blood, cultured in vitro. The sequence came from a human donor who had recovered from COVID-19. This chain links TRBV5-3 with TRBJ2-3, with a weak D call TRBD1 (5 bases). TRBV5-3 is an open reading frame, and its role is uncertain. The CDR3 nucleotides read TGTGCCAGCAGCTTGCAGGGCCTCAGCACAGATACGCAGTATTTT. Its translation: CASSLQGLSTDTQYF.